Below, one T cell receptor beta chain is given with its context. The sample is drawn from a study of blood T cell repertoires in COVID-19. The CDR3 covers 17 residues. Germline CDR1 and CDR2: LGHNA and YSLEER. Trimming took 0 bases from V and 6 from J, leaving 20 bases between them. Libraries were prepared by immunoSEQ multiplex PCR; TCRdb keeps only in-frame clonotypes and omits some of them. The sample records 150,000 to 180,000 clones, under 85% being singletons. This chain joins TRBV4-3 and TRBJ1-1; D call uncertain. The receptor comes from an elderly woman with acute or convalescent COVID-19. Sequencing input: peripheral blood. The DNA for the CDR3 is TGCGCCAGCAGCCAAGATCGAGGAGGACGTGCCTACTCTGAAGCTTTCTTT. Translation gives CASSQDRGGRAYSEAFF.